This TCR beta chain was found in a study of OX40 agonist ivuxolimab in advanced cancers. General study findings and limits: Certain nonresponding patients likewise had low normalized T-cell clonal expansion. CD8+ T cells showed, on average, more clonal expansion than CD4+ cells. At 0.1 to 3.0 mg/kg and by week 6, CD4+ and CD8+ T cells in the blood had expanded clonally.

Turning to this clone: Its matching antigen is unknown.

This CDR3 spans 17 amino acids. Trimming cost V 0 bases and J 0 bases, with 13 bases left between them. From germline, CDR1 is SGHRS and CDR2 YFSETQ. Clones were sequenced by immunoSEQ multiplex PCR, and TCRdb holds only the in-frame ones, with some missing. The sample has more than 100,000 clones; roughly 91% are singletons. The TCR comes from an adult with an advanced solid tumor such as melanoma, head and neck, liver or kidney cancer. J is TRBJ1-3 and V is TRBV5-1; D gene uncertain. Sequencing was performed on CD4+ or CD8+ T cells sorted from blood, taken in a trial of the OX40 agonist ivuxolimab. CDR3 in DNA: TGCGCCAGCAGCTTGGAAACCTGGGCGGGCTCTGGAAACACCATATATTTT. Protein: CASSLETWAGSGNTIYF.